This T cell receptor beta chain comes out of a study of glioma-infiltrating T cells. Turning to the study itself: Dexamethasone exposure before glioma surgery was limited to six or fewer days. Blood libraries targeted about 4.5- to 11-fold coverage of 910,000 or so T cells. Study outcomes and limitations: Non-neoplastic patients had below-expected tissue-blood divergence, while all gliomas exceeded expectation.

The germline V gene has CDR1 SGHNT and CDR2 YYREEE (reference sequence). CDR3 size: 12 residues. The V end lost 4 bases, the J end lost 6 bases, and 9 bases lay between the germline ends. TCR alpha and beta CDR3 regions were amplified from RNA using iRepertoire nested multiplex PCR. Input was 100-400 ng of tissue mRNA or PBMC total RNA. TCRdb passed the multiplex PCR reads through MiXCR, listing each CDR3 protein once. The table records fewer than 500,000 distinct CDR3 sequences, 41% of them present only once. This clonotype was counted only a few times. Its cognate antigen is unknown. The sample was glioma tissue, nonneoplastic brain tissue, or PBMCs (not recorded which). The TCR comes from a human donor with low-grade glioma or glioblastoma, undergoing nonglioma brain surgery, or in good health (not recorded which). V gene TRBV5-4 combines with J gene TRBJ2-3; unclear D gene. The CDR3 here is CASSQRLDTQYF. The CDR3 region has the DNA TGTGCCAGCAGCCAGCGATTGGATACGCAGTATTTT.